Below are 21 T cell receptor beta chains sequenced from a single sample in a study of blood T cell repertoires in COVID-19. TCRdb's table, derived via immunoSEQ multiplex PCR, lists solely in-frame clones and lacks some. The data contain roughly 200,000 clones, about 85% of them singletons. Material for sequencing was peripheral blood. The receptors were gathered from a woman older than 75 with acute or convalescent COVID-19.

This clone was counted between two and nine times. The V gene is TRBV25-1, the J gene TRBJ1-3; unclear D gene. CDR3 length: 15 residues. Germline CDR1 MGHDK, CDR2 SYGVNS. V was cut by 1 base and J by 0 bases, with 7 bases left in between. The CDR3 sequence: CASSEWHDSGNTIYF. CDR3 sequence (DNA): TGTGCCAGCAGTGAATGGCACGACTCTGGAAACACCATATATTTT.

This sequence joins TRBV7-8 and TRBJ1-1; D ambiguous. Trimming stripped 2 bases from V and 2 bases from J, with 12 bases between. Germline loops: CDR1 SGHVS, CDR2 FQNEAQ. The CDR3 spans 15 residues. The CDR3 loop reads CASSLLGRLNTEAFF. For the CDR3, the DNA is TGTGCCAGCAGCTTACTTGGGCGCCTTAACACTGAAGCTTTCTTT.

This rearrangement joins TRBV7-9 to TRBJ1-1; D gene unclear. Germline CDR1 SEHNR, CDR2 FQNEAQ (reference sequence). Trimming took off 5 bases at V and 3 bases at J, with 4 bases between the two ends. CDR3 length equals 11 residues. In nucleotides, the CDR3 is TGTGCCAGCAGCCATGACACTGAAGCTTTCTTT. Amino acids: CASSHDTEAFF.

This chain joins TRBV14 and TRBJ1-5; tentative D call: TRBD1 (6 bases). CDR1 is SGHDN, CDR2 FVKESK, per germline. With 3 bases removed from V and 6 bases from J, the gap between germline ends came to 21 bases. This CDR3 is 17 amino acids long. CDR3 amino acids: CASSHDRPSKLGQPQHF. CDR3 DNA: TGTGCCAGCAGCCATGACAGGCCCTCAAAATTGGGTCAGCCCCAGCATTTT.

The rearrangement joins TRBV18 to TRBJ2-5; perhaps TRBD1 as D (6 bases). The V and J ends lost 2 bases and 5 bases respectively, with 12 bases between them. The CDR3 is 14 residues long. The germline CDR1 and CDR2 sequences are KGHSH and LQKENI. The CDR3 spells CASSPITGLETQYF. CDR3 coding DNA: TGTGCCAGCTCACCAATTACAGGGCTGGAGACCCAGTACTTC.

This clone was picked up a small number of times. This chain joins TRBV7-2 and TRBJ1-4, with D tentatively TRBD1 (5 bases). In germline, CDR1 is SGHTA, CDR2 FQGNSA. The V end was cut by 2 bases, the J end by 0 bases, with 7 bases between. The CDR3 runs to 15 residues. The CDR3 bases are TGTGCCAGCAGCTTATTACAGGCAACTAATGAAAAACTGTTTTTT. Protein product: CASSLLQATNEKLFF.

The chain recombines TRBV28 with TRBJ2-7; 7 nucleotides line up with TRBD1. Germline V lookup: CDR1 MDHEN, CDR2 SYDVKM. The ends lost 7 bases at V and 3 bases at J; junction bases unmatched: 9. CDR3 size: 14 residues. The CDR3 sequence is CASTVGQLVYEQYF. CDR3 DNA: TGTGCCAGCACCGTGGGACAGCTGGTCTACGAGCAGTACTTC.

CDR3 sequence reads: CASSQVADYTDTQYF. DNA of the CDR3: TGTGCCAGCAGCCAAGTAGCCGATTACACAGATACGCAGTATTTT. The V call is TRBV3-1 (or the pseudogene TRBV3-2), the J call TRBJ2-3, with D uncertain. Germline loops: CDR1 LGHDT, CDR2 YNNKEL (reference sequence). This CDR3 region has 15 residues. The germline V and J ends were trimmed by 1 base and 2 bases, with 10 bases remaining between them.

This chain uses TRBV11-2 with TRBJ1-2; D not resolved. This CDR3 has 12 amino acids. The germline CDR1 and CDR2 sequences are SGHAT and FQNNGV. V was shortened by 9 bases and J by 2 bases, with 10 bases between the two germline ends. The CDR3 here is CASRRTNYGYTF. The CDR3 region has the DNA TGTGCCAGTCGGAGGACCAACTATGGCTACACCTTC. The whole variable domain, filled in from reference TRBV11-2 and TRBJ1-2, reads EAGVAQSPRYKIIEKRQSVAFWCNPISGHATLYWYQQILGQGPKLLIQFQNNGVVDDSQLPKDRFSAERLKGVDSTLKIQPAKLEDSAVYLCASRRTNYGYTFGSGTRLTVV.

The chain carries TRBV5-1 and TRBJ2-7; 7 bases are shared with TRBD1. Germline CDR1 is SGHRS and CDR2 is YFSETQ. J was trimmed by 3 bases and V by 5 bases; bases with no gene match: 11. The CDR3 has 15 residues. The CDR3 here is CASSNWDRAFYEQYF. The CDR3, as DNA: TGCGCCAGCAGTAATTGGGACAGAGCCTTCTACGAGCAGTACTTC.

The rearrangement links TRBV18 to TRBJ2-5; D call uncertain. The CDR3 runs to 14 residues. The germline gives CDR1 KGHSH, CDR2 LQKENI. Trimming took 3 bases from V and 4 from J, leaving 12 bases between them. The DNA for the CDR3 is TGTGCCAGCTCACCTTCTAACAGTCGAGAGACCCAGTACTTC. It is translated as CASSPSNSRETQYF.

The chain employs TRBV28 and TRBJ1-2; 9 bases map to TRBD1. The germline CDR1 and CDR2 sequences are MDHEN and SYDVKM. This CDR3 region has 14 residues. V lost 6 bases, J lost 4 bases, and 6 bases stayed unmatched. This chain's CDR3 is CASRGTGPGYGYTF. Here the CDR3 DNA reads TGTGCCAGCAGGGGGACAGGGCCGGGCTATGGCTACACCTTC.

This chain joins TRBV5-1 and TRBJ1-1, with D perhaps matching TRBD1 (5 bases). V lost 4 bases and J lost 3, with 7 bases in between. CDR1 is SGHRS and CDR2 is YFSETQ in the germline V gene. This CDR3 is built from 12 residues. In nucleotides, the CDR3 is TGCGCCAGCAGCCCGGGGGACACTGAAGCTTTCTTT. It translates to CASSPGDTEAFF.

The chain employs TRBV7-2 and TRBJ2-1, with 7 nucleotides matching TRBD2. With 4 bases clipped from V and 5 bases from J, the junction kept 14 bases outside the gene matches. Per germline, CDR1 SGHTA and CDR2 FQGNSA. The CDR3 spans 17 residues. This chain's CDR3 is CASSSFGRGVGDNEQFF. CDR3 sequence (DNA): TGTGCCAGCAGCTCCTTTGGGAGGGGAGTGGGGGACAATGAGCAGTTCTTC. The full variable domain, completed using reference TRBV7-2 and TRBJ2-1, is GAGVSQSPSNKVTEKGKDVELRCDPISGHTALYWYRQSLGQGLEFLIYFQGNSAPDKSGLPSDRFSAERTGGSVSTLTIQRTQQEDSAVYLCASSSFGRGVGDNEQFFGPGTRLTVL.

The rearrangement links TRBV29-1 to TRBJ1-2; D possibly corresponds to TRBD1 (6 bases). The CDR3 has 14 amino acids. CDR1 is SQVTM, CDR2 ANQGSEA, per germline. V was shortened by 3 bases and J by 3 bases, with 14 bases between the two germline ends. CDR3 protein: CSVEAPGGDYGYTF. CDR3 DNA: TGCAGCGTTGAGGCCCCTGGGGGCGACTATGGCTACACCTTC. Full variable domain (rest looked up from reference TRBV29-1 and TRBJ1-2): SAVISQKPSRDICQRGTSLTIQCQVDSQVTMMFWYRQQPGQSLTLIATANQGSEATYESGFVIDKFPISRPNLTFSTLTVSNMSPEDSSIYLCSVEAPGGDYGYTFGSGTRLTVV.

The rearrangement uses TRBV18 and TRBJ1-2, with 8 bases that match TRBD1. J lost 6 bases, V lost 6 bases, and 12 bases had no gene match. The CDR3 is 15 residues long. CDR1 is KGHSH and CDR2 is LQKENI in the germline V gene. CDR3 in DNA: TGTGCCAGCTCCCCGTTGGGGACAGGAGGAAATGGCTACACCTTC. Amino acid sequence: CASSPLGTGGNGYTF.

This clone was seen a handful of times. This chain connects TRBV5-1 to TRBJ2-1; 11 nucleotides agree with TRBD2. V lost 1 base and J lost 8; bases outside the gene matches: 2. The CDR3 spans 14 residues. In germline, CDR1 is SGHRS, CDR2 YFSETQ. The CDR3 region has the DNA TGCGCCAGCAGCTTGACTAGCGGGAGCTATGAGCAGTTCTTC. Translating it yields CASSLTSGSYEQFF.

This chain joins TRBV27 and TRBJ2-5, with a tentative D call TRBD2 (6 bases). The CDR3 has 13 residues. In germline, CDR1 is MNHEY, CDR2 SMNVEV (reference sequence). V was shortened by 8 bases and J by 5 bases, with 15 bases between the two germline ends. The CDR3 coding sequence is TGTGCCAGCCGGGGGTCCGGAAGGGAGACCCAGTACTTC. This gives the protein CASRGSGRETQYF.

This rearrangement joins TRBV7-9 to TRBJ2-3, with D possibly matching TRBD1 (5 bases). Germline-derived CDR1 and CDR2 are SEHNR and FQNEAQ (reference sequence). The V gene lost 5 bases and the J gene lost 0 bases, with 15 bases spanning the gap. This CDR3 spans 16 amino acids. CDR3 amino acids: CASSQWGIPSTDTQYF. CDR3 DNA: TGTGCCAGCAGCCAGTGGGGCATTCCTAGCACAGATACGCAGTATTTT.

As DNA, the CDR3 is TGTGCCAGCAGCTTATTGCGGATAGATGGCTACACCTTC. Its translation: CASSLLRIDGYTF. The chain carries TRBV7-9 and TRBJ1-2; D unclear. Trimming left V 2 bases short and J 6 bases short, with 10 bases between. Germline V gene sequence: CDR1 SEHNR, CDR2 FQNEAQ (reference sequence). CDR3 length: 13 residues.

The chain recombines TRBV6-5 with TRBJ1-2; maybe TRBD1 (5 bases). CDR3 length equals 14 residues. Germline V gene lookup returns CDR1 MNHEY and CDR2 SVGAGI. V was clipped by 2 bases and J by 7 bases, with 14 bases between them. The CDR3 DNA sequence: TGTGCCAGCAGTTACAGGGATCGAAGGGGTGGCTACACCTTC. As protein: CASSYRDRRGGYTF.